The rows below give T cell receptor beta chains drawn from one sample of a study of PD-L1 blockade in urothelial cancer. The method was immunoSEQ multiplex PCR; TCRdb's version includes in-frame clones alone and lacks a portion of them. This sample has around 130,000 clones; about 81% occur once, and the top ten carry roughly 3.5%. Sequenced here: PBMCs, sampled around atezolizumab (anti-PD-L1) treatment. The source of these receptors is a man aged 50 to 59 with urothelial cancer. Both conserved end residues are part of each CDR3. D genes are given only for firm matches. Clone size is given for some rows only: seen once, a few or many times, or a class if the clone is expanded.

j_gene,abundance,d_gene,v_gene,CDR3nt,CDR3aa
TRBJ2-5,NA,TRBD2,TRBV6-5,TGTGCCAGCAGTTACTCTACTAGCGGGAGCTTGGGGACCCAGTACTTC,CASSYSTSGSLGTQYF
TRBJ2-2,NA,NA,TRBV21-1,TGTGCCAGCAGCGCCAGCCGTCGAACTAGCGCCTTGAACACCGGGGAGCTGTTTTTT,CASSASRRTSALNTGELFF
TRBJ2-7,NA,NA,TRBV2,TGTGCCAGCATTTCGGTACGGGGGGCCGAGCAGTACTTC,CASISVRGAEQYF
TRBJ2-7,NA,TRBD2,TRBV5-4,TGTGCCAGCAGCTTGGCGGGAGGTTTGAACGAGCAGTACTTC,CASSLAGGLNEQYF
TRBJ2-5,NA,TRBD2,TRBV14,TGTGCCAGCAGCCAAGATTTCCTAGCGGGAGTAGGGACCCAGTACTTC,CASSQDFLAGVGTQYF
TRBJ2-3,NA,TRBD2,TRBV10-3,TGTGCCATCAGTGAGGGAACTAGCGGGAGAGATACGCAGTATTTT,CAISEGTSGRDTQYF
TRBJ1-1,NA,TRBD1,TRBV6-6,TGTGCCAGCGGGGAGACCGGGACAGGGAGGACTGAAGCTTTCTTT,CASGETGTGRTEAFF
TRBJ1-4,NA,TRBD1,TRBV5-1,TGCGCCAGCAGCTCCAGGGGGCTAGATGAAAAACTGTTTTTT,CASSSRGLDEKLFF
TRBJ2-5,NA,NA,TRBV4-2,TGTGCCAGCAGTCTCGGAACGGGAGAAGAGACCCAGTACTTC,CASSLGTGEETQYF
TRBJ1-3,NA,NA,TRBV7-3,TGTGCCAGCAGCCGAGGGGGGGGCGCGTCTGGAAACACCATATATTTT,CASSRGGGASGNTIYF
TRBJ2-5,NA,NA,TRBV4-1,TGCGCCAGCAGCCGGAGACAGAGCCATCAAGAGACCCAGTACTTC,CASSRRQSHQETQYF
TRBJ1-1,NA,TRBD1,TRBV5-1,TGCGCCAGCAGCAACACGGGACAGACGAGTGAAGCTTTCTTT,CASSNTGQTSEAFF
TRBJ2-1,NA,TRBD2,TRBV4-2,TGTGCCAGCAGCCAAGATACTAGCGGGGAGTACAATGAGCAGTTCTTC,CASSQDTSGEYNEQFF
TRBJ2-6,NA,TRBD2,TRBV5-1,TGCGCCAGCGTTTCTGGCGGGAGAGGTCCTGGGGCCAACGTCCTGACTTTC,CASVSGGRGPGANVLTF
TRBJ2-5,NA,TRBD1,TRBV28,TGTGCCACCAAAAGGGGACAGGGCGCCCCAGAGACCCAGTACTTC,CATKRGQGAPETQYF
TRBJ2-1,NA,TRBD1,TRBV27,TGTGCCAGCAGTTTCGGGACAGCTTTCAATGAGCAGTTCTTC,CASSFGTAFNEQFF
TRBJ2-7,NA,TRBD2,TRBV5-1,TGCGCCAGCAGCACCGGACTAGCGGGAGTTTTCTACGAGCAGTACTTC,CASSTGLAGVFYEQYF
TRBJ2-7,NA,NA,TRBV21-1,TGTGCCAGCAGCCGACCGAGCGGGAGGCCCTCCTACGAGCAGTACTTC,CASSRPSGRPSYEQYF
TRBJ2-1,NA,TRBD2,TRBV28,TGTGCCAGCAGTTCGGTGGCAGCGGGATCCTACAATGAGCAGTTCTTC,CASSSVAAGSYNEQFF
TRBJ2-3,NA,NA,TRBV5-5,TGTGCCAGCAGCCCGGGCACAGATACGCAGTATTTT,CASSPGTDTQYF
TRBJ2-7,NA,TRBD2,TRBV28,TGTGCCAGCAGCTCCGGGACTAGTTCTCGAGAGCAGTACTTC,CASSSGTSSREQYF
TRBJ1-2,NA,NA,TRBV19,TGTGCCAGTAGTATACAGGGACACCTAGGCTACACCTTC,CASSIQGHLGYTF
TRBJ2-7,NA,NA,TRBV29-1,TGCAGCGTTGTCCGCAGTCTCGAGCAGTACTTC,CSVVRSLEQYF
TRBJ2-3,NA,NA,TRBV15,TGTGCCACCAGCAGCCCCGGGACAGATACGCAGTATTTT,CATSSPGTDTQYF
TRBJ1-1,NA,NA,TRBV21-1,TGTGCCAGCAGCAGCTCCGGGACAGGGAAGTCTGAAGCTTTCTTT,CASSSSGTGKSEAFF
TRBJ2-7,NA,TRBD1,TRBV5-1,TGCGCCAGCAGCTTCCCCAGGGGGCCGAGCTACGAGCAGTACTTC,CASSFPRGPSYEQYF
TRBJ2-3,NA,NA,TRBV5-4,TGTGCCAGCAGCCCCAGGGACACGGGGGGAGCAGATACGCAGTATTTT,CASSPRDTGGADTQYF
TRBJ2-1,NA,TRBD2,TRBV6-5,TGTGCCAGCAGTTACTCGAGCCTAGCGGGCAATGAGCAGTTCTTC,CASSYSSLAGNEQFF
TRBJ1-2,few,NA,TRBV19,TGTGCCAGTAGTATCGGCCAGGGTTATGGCTACACCTTC,CASSIGQGYGYTF
TRBJ1-1,NA,TRBD1,TRBV20-1,TGCAGTGCTAGAGGCGACAGGGTAGCTTTCTTT,CSARGDRVAFF